The 2 T cell receptor beta chains reported below all come from one sample, sequenced in a study of blood T cell repertoires in COVID-19. Generated by immunoSEQ multiplex PCR, the TCRdb table keeps only in-frame clones and is missing some. The table lists roughly 500,000 clones, 80% to 90% of them singletons, with about 3% in the top ten. Sequenced input: peripheral blood. These TCRs come from a human donor in a cohort sampled during active COVID-19.

This chain connects TRBV11-1 to TRBJ2-1; a possible D gene is TRBD2 (6 bases). V gave up 7 bases and J gave up 6 bases, with 10 bases separating them. CDR3 length equals 12 residues. Germline CDR1 reads SGHAT; CDR2 reads FQDESV (reference sequence). In nucleotides, the CDR3 is TGTGCCAGCACCCGGGGAGGCAATGAGCAGTTCTTC. It is translated as CASTRGGNEQFF.

This chain uses TRBV5-1 with TRBJ1-5, with 7 bases matching TRBD1. This CDR3 comprises 14 residues. The germline V gene has CDR1 SGHRS and CDR2 YFSETQ. The junction had 4 bases not matched to a gene; V was cut back by 4 bases and J by 3 bases. The chain's CDR3 is CASSVTGLNQPQHF. CDR3 DNA sequence: TGCGCCAGCAGCGTGACAGGGCTCAATCAGCCCCAGCATTTT.